A single sample is the source of the 13 T cell receptor beta chains below, sequenced in a study of OX40 agonist ivuxolimab in advanced cancers. Sequenced by immunoSEQ multiplex PCR; TCRdb stores in-frame clones only, minus some. The table shows about 95,000 clones, with approximately 85% occurring only once. The material sequenced was CD4+ or CD8+ T cells sorted from blood, taken in a trial of the OX40 agonist ivuxolimab. The source of these receptors is an adult with an advanced solid tumor such as melanoma, head and neck, liver or kidney cancer.

The genes are TRBV30 and TRBJ2-2; a weak D match, TRBD2 (6 bases). The CDR3 consists of 13 residues. Looked up from germline, CDR1 is GTSNPN and CDR2 is SVGIG (reference sequence). V lost 6 bases to trimming and J lost 6 bases, with 14 bases between them. CDR3 sequence reads: CACQRSGPGELFF. The CDR3 DNA sequence: TGTGCCTGCCAACGTAGCGGACCCGGGGAGCTGTTTTTT.

The chain recombines TRBV6-1 with TRBJ2-7; 12 positions match TRBD2. This CDR3 is built from 15 residues. V was pared by 5 bases and J by 1 base, with 3 bases of the junction left unmatched. The germline V gene encodes CDR1 MNHNS and CDR2 SASEGT. The CDR3 protein is CASSTGTSGSYEQYF. CDR3 coding DNA: TGTGCCAGCAGTACCGGGACTAGCGGGTCCTACGAGCAGTACTTC.

The rearrangement uses TRBV7-2 and TRBJ2-7; either TRBD1 or TRBD2 may fit D (5 bases each). V lost 5 bases to trimming and J lost 0 bases, with 14 bases between them. The CDR3 totals 15 residues. Germline CDR1 is SGHTA and CDR2 is FQGNSA. The CDR3 loop reads CASSPLRDLSYEQYF. The CDR3 DNA reads TGTGCCAGCAGCCCCCTCAGGGACCTCTCCTACGAGCAGTACTTC.

This rearrangement joins TRBV27 to TRBJ2-2; 11 bases fit TRBD2. Germline V gene lookup returns CDR1 MNHEY and CDR2 SMNVEV (reference sequence). This CDR3 contains 15 residues. V lost 2 bases, J lost 6 bases, and 2 bases stayed unmatched. The CDR3 is CASSLASGGSGELFF. CDR3 nucleotides: TGTGCCAGCAGTTTAGCTAGCGGGGGGTCCGGGGAGCTGTTTTTT.

The chain recombines TRBV6-6 with TRBJ1-2; D call uncertain. This CDR3 is 12 amino acids long. The germline V gene encodes CDR1 MNHNY and CDR2 SVGAGI (reference sequence). V lost 4 bases and J lost 14, with 17 bases in between. In DNA form, the CDR3 reads TGTGCCAGCAGTTCCCTTGGGTCCCGGATAACCTTC. Amino acid sequence: CASSSLGSRITF.

This rearrangement joins TRBV5-1 to TRBJ2-1; the match to TRBD2 covers 11 bases. Unmatched junction bases numbered 9, after V lost 5 bases and J lost 8 bases. The CDR3 contains 15 residues. Per the germline V gene, CDR1 is SGHRS and CDR2 is YFSETQ. The DNA for the CDR3 is TGCGCCAGCAGTTTAAATAGCGGGAGGGCGGATGAGCAGTTCTTC. Residues: CASSLNSGRADEQFF.

The V and J genes are TRBV7-3 and TRBJ2-1; tentatively, D is TRBD1 or TRBD2 (5 bases each). The CDR3 has 15 amino acids. Germline loops: CDR1 SGHTA, CDR2 FQGTGA. The germline V and J ends were trimmed by 4 bases and 5 bases, with 15 bases remaining between them. In DNA, the CDR3 is TGTGCCAGCAGCTGGGGGTCTGCTGGAGACAATGAGCAGTTCTTC. Its protein is CASSWGSAGDNEQFF.

The V gene is TRBV28, the J gene TRBJ1-4; the match to TRBD1 covers 7 bases. The trim removed 4 bases at V and 10 bases at J, leaving 15 bases unmatched. CDR1 is MDHEN and CDR2 is SYDVKM in the germline V gene. The CDR3 consists of 16 residues. This CDR3 reads CASSSGQTMRLGKLFF. DNA of the CDR3: TGTGCCAGCAGTTCGGGACAGACGATGAGGTTGGGAAAACTGTTTTTT.

The chain uses TRBV19 and TRBJ2-7, with 9 nucleotides matching TRBD2. Trimming took 4 bases from V and 2 from J; bases not matched to a gene: 0. Germline assignment: CDR1 LNHDA and CDR2 SQIVND (reference sequence). This CDR3 region has 13 residues. The CDR3 DNA follows: TGTGCCAGTAGTAGGACTAGCGCCTACGAGCAGTACTTC. Its translation: CASSRTSAYEQYF.

The chain recombines TRBV10-3 with TRBJ1-5, with 8 bases that match TRBD1. The V segment lost 5 bases and the J segment 1 base; nucleotides outside the gene matches: 4. The CDR3 runs 15 residues. Germline CDR1 reads ENHRY; CDR2 reads SYGVKD. CDR3 sequence reads: CAISPTGGSNQPQHF. Written as DNA, the CDR3 is TGTGCCATCAGTCCTACAGGGGGGAGCAATCAGCCCCAGCATTTT.

This rearrangement joins TRBV27 to TRBJ2-5, with 11 bases aligning to TRBD2. Germline loops: CDR1 MNHEY, CDR2 SMNVEV (reference sequence). The CDR3 covers 13 residues. The V gene end was trimmed by 8 bases and the J gene end by 1 base; junction bases not matched to a gene: 0. The CDR3 nucleotides are TGTGCCAGCGGGACTAGCGGCCAAGAGACCCAGTACTTC. It encodes CASGTSGQETQYF.

J is TRBJ2-3 and V is TRBV5-1; 7 positions agree with TRBD2. V was clipped by 5 bases and J by 0 bases; unmatched bases: 6. Germline assignment: CDR1 SGHRS and CDR2 YFSETQ. CDR3 size: 15 residues. Here the CDR3 DNA reads TGCGCCAGCAGGGATAGCGGGTCGAGCACAGATACGCAGTATTTT. It translates to CASRDSGSSTDTQYF.

The CDR3: CSASIREAFF. The CDR3 nucleotides are TGCAGTGCTAGTATACGTGAAGCTTTCTTT. The rearrangement joins TRBV20-1 to TRBJ1-1, with D unclear. This CDR3 is 10 amino acids long. The ends were cut back, 3 bases at V and 7 bases at J, with 6 bases in the middle. The germline V gene encodes CDR1 DFQATT and CDR2 SNEGSKA (reference sequence).